These T cell receptor beta chains were read from a single sample in a study of beta chain features in type 1 diabetes. TCRdb's table, derived via immunoSEQ multiplex PCR, lists solely in-frame clones and lacks some. The sample includes some 190,000 clones, less than 10% of them seen just once. The source material was central memory CD4+ T cells from blood. The receptors were sampled from a man between 18 and 29 years old with type 1 diabetes. CDR3s include the opening cysteine and the closing phenylalanine or tryptophan. The D gene is left open where the match is weak. Rows give clone size only sometimes, using once, few, many, or a class for an expanded clone.

J gene,V gene,D gene,clone size,CDR3 DNA,CDR3 protein
TRBJ2-3,TRBV28,TRBD2,.,TGTGCCAGCAGTTTAGGTCTAGCGGGAGAAACAGATACGCAGTATTTT,CASSLGLAGETDTQYF
TRBJ2-1,TRBV4-2,TRBD1,few,TGTGCCAGCAGCCAGGAACAGGGGTCCGGCAATGAGCAGTTCTTC,CASSQEQGSGNEQFF
TRBJ2-2,TRBV6-5,.,.,TGTGCCAGCAGTACGACCGGGAGTCACACCGGGGAGCTGTTTTTT,CASSTTGSHTGELFF
TRBJ1-1,TRBV25-1,.,few,TGTGCCAGCAGCAGGGGTACTGAAGCTTTCTTT,CASSRGTEAFF
TRBJ1-2,TRBV19,TRBD1,few,TGTGCCAGTAGCCAACAGGGGGCAGGGATTTATGGCTACACCTTC,CASSQQGAGIYGYTF
TRBJ2-7,TRBV5-1,TRBD1,.,TGCGCCAGCAGCTTGGGGACAGGGGGCTGGTACGAGCAGTACTTC,CASSLGTGGWYEQYF
TRBJ2-3,TRBV9,.,few,TGTGCCAGCAGCGTTAGCGGAGATACGCAGTATTTT,CASSVSGDTQYF
TRBJ2-3,TRBV7-2,.,few,TGTGCCAGCAGCTTTCAGGACTCCCTAGCAGATACGCAGTATTTT,CASSFQDSLADTQYF
TRBJ2-2,TRBV11-2,.,few,TGTGCCAGCACCCTGAGAGGTTTTGCGCCGGTGAACACCGGGGAGCTGTTTTTT,CASTLRGFAPVNTGELFF
TRBJ2-4,TRBV5-1,.,few,TGCGCCAGCAGCTTGGCCGGGCAGGGTAGGAACATTCAGTACTTC,CASSLAGQGRNIQYF
TRBJ2-1,TRBV6-1,.,once,TGTGCCAGCAGTGTATGGCCCTCCTACAATGAGCAGTTCTTC,CASSVWPSYNEQFF
TRBJ1-2,TRBV10-3,.,few,TGTGCCATTAAAACAGATCACACTAACTATGGCTACACCTTC,CAIKTDHTNYGYTF
TRBJ1-4,TRBV5-1,.,few,TGCGCCAGCAGCTCACCAGGGGCGAGAGGGGAAAAACTGTTTTTT,CASSSPGARGEKLFF
TRBJ2-7,TRBV19,TRBD2,few,TGTGCCAGTAGTTCGGGACTAGCGCGCGGCGAGCAGTACTTC,CASSSGLARGEQYF
TRBJ2-3,TRBV18,TRBD2,.,TGTGCCAGCTCACCGAGGACTAGCGGAAGCACAGATACGCAGTATTTT,CASSPRTSGSTDTQYF
TRBJ1-2,TRBV30,.,.,TGTGCCTGGGACAGGAACTATGGCTACACCTTC,CAWDRNYGYTF
TRBJ1-1,TRBV7-2,TRBD1,.,TGTGCCAGCAGCTTATTTCCGGGACAGTTAAACACTGAAGCTTTCTTT,CASSLFPGQLNTEAFF
TRBJ2-1,TRBV6-4,TRBD2,.,TGTGCCAGCAGTGGAGGGACGGGACTAAGAAGCTCCTACAATGAGCAGTTCTTC,CASSGGTGLRSSYNEQFF
TRBJ1-5,TRBV19,TRBD1,.,TGTGCCAGTAGCTATCACACCGGACAGGGGGTTCAGCCCCAGCATTTT,CASSYHTGQGVQPQHF
TRBJ2-7,TRBV7-2,.,few,TGTGCCAGCAGCTTAGAGGTTCTAGGGGGCTCCTACGAGCAGTACTTC,CASSLEVLGGSYEQYF
TRBJ1-2,TRBV19,TRBD1,.,TGTGCCAGTAGCGGACAGGCACGCTATGGCTACACCTTC,CASSGQARYGYTF
TRBJ1-2,TRBV28,.,few,TGTGCCAGCAGGCCAGACACCAACTATGGCTACACCTTC,CASRPDTNYGYTF
TRBJ1-3,TRBV5-1,.,.,TGCGCCAGCAGCTTCCTACAGGGTACAGGAAACACCATATATTTT,CASSFLQGTGNTIYF
TRBJ2-2,TRBV5-1,.,few,TGCGCCAGCGGGGACATGGCCACGAACACCGGGGAGCTGTTTTTT,CASGDMATNTGELFF
TRBJ2-5,TRBV29-1,TRBD1,.,TGCAGCGCGGGACAGCAAGAGACCCAGTACTTC,CSAGQQETQYF
TRBJ1-5,TRBV6-5,.,few,TGTGCCAGCAGTGATGCAGGGCGGCAGCCCCAGCATTTT,CASSDAGRQPQHF
TRBJ2-3,TRBV5-1,TRBD2,few,TGCGCCAGCAGCTTGGGAGCGGGATTTGGCACAGATACGCAGTATTTT,CASSLGAGFGTDTQYF
TRBJ2-5,TRBV5-6,TRBD2,few,TGTGCCAGCAGCTTGGCTGGGACTAGGGCCCAGTACTTC,CASSLAGTRAQYF
TRBJ2-7,TRBV30,.,few,TGTGCCTGGAGCCGACAGTCCTACGAGCAGTACTTC,CAWSRQSYEQYF
TRBJ2-1,TRBV11-3,.,few,TGTGCCAGCAGCTTAGGCGAGCGGAATGAGCAGTTCTTC,CASSLGERNEQFF
TRBJ2-2,TRBV2,TRBD2,few,TGTGCCAGCAGTGAGGGACTATTGTTGGCCGGGGAGCTGTTTTTT,CASSEGLLLAGELFF
TRBJ2-1,TRBV9,.,few,TGTGCCAGCAGCGTACAGGGAGGGGGTGAGCAGTTCTTC,CASSVQGGGEQFF
TRBJ2-4,TRBV30,TRBD2,few,TGTGCCTGGAGTACCGATGGGACTAGACTGAAACTAGCCAAAAACATTCAGTACTTC,CAWSTDGTRLKLAKNIQYF
TRBJ2-3,TRBV11-3,TRBD2,few,TGTGCCAGCAGTCGCACCGGGACTAGCTTAGATACGCAGTATTTT,CASSRTGTSLDTQYF
TRBJ1-2,TRBV7-9,TRBD1,.,TGTGCCAGCAGCTTAGCGCAGGGGGCAGTAACGTACTATGGCTACACCTTC,CASSLAQGAVTYYGYTF
TRBJ1-2,TRBV7-6,.,.,TGTGCCAGCAGCCCCCCAGGCGGAGGCTATGGCTACACCTTC,CASSPPGGGYGYTF
TRBJ1-4,TRBV30,TRBD1,few,TGTGCCTGGAGTTATCGAGGGGGCTGGGGCGAAAAACTGTTTTTT,CAWSYRGGWGEKLFF
TRBJ2-7,TRBV6-5,.,.,TGTGCCAGCAGGGCTCAGGGCTACGAGCAGTACTTC,CASRAQGYEQYF
TRBJ2-3,TRBV18,.,.,TGTGCCAGCTCACCAACCGGGTCTAGCACAGATACGCAGTATTTT,CASSPTGSSTDTQYF
TRBJ1-2,TRBV6-1,.,few,TGTGCCAGCAGCTTAGACAGCTATGGCTACACCTTC,CASSLDSYGYTF
TRBJ1-2,TRBV30,.,few,TGTGCCTGGAGTGTGATGAGTTCTAACTATGGCTACACCTTC,CAWSVMSSNYGYTF
TRBJ1-1,TRBV30,TRBD1,.,TGTGCCTGGAGTGGGACAGGGAACACTGAAGCTTTCTTT,CAWSGTGNTEAFF
TRBJ1-2,TRBV6-5,TRBD1,few,TGTGCCAGCAGTTCTCCGGGACAGGGGTTTGGCTACACCTTC,CASSSPGQGFGYTF
TRBJ2-6,TRBV6-6,.,few,TGTGCCAGCAGCCATAGACAGACGCAGTCCAACGTCCTGACTTTC,CASSHRQTQSNVLTF
TRBJ1-5,TRBV4-3,.,.,TGCGCCAGCAGCCAAGAACAATGGGGCCGGCCCCAGCATTTT,CASSQEQWGRPQHF
TRBJ2-3,TRBV7-2,.,few,TGTGCCAGCAATCGGGATAGCACAGATACGCAGTATTTT,CASNRDSTDTQYF
TRBJ2-2,TRBV29-1,TRBD2,few,TGCAGCGTTCGTCCTAGCGGGAGGGCCGGGGAGCTGTTTTTT,CSVRPSGRAGELFF
TRBJ2-7,TRBV6-1,TRBD1,.,TGTGCCAGCAGTGATAGGGGACAGGGAATCTCCGAGCAGTACTTC,CASSDRGQGISEQYF
TRBJ1-1,TRBV4-1,.,few,TGCGCCAGCAGCCAAGTAGACATGGGACTCCTTAACACTGAAGCTTTCTTT,CASSQVDMGLLNTEAFF
TRBJ1-2,TRBV6-5,.,.,TGTGCCAGCAGTTACTCCGACAGAGACTATGGCTACACCTTC,CASSYSDRDYGYTF
TRBJ2-7,TRBV27,TRBD1,few,TGTGCCAGCAGTTTTTCCGGACAGGGGGGTTACGAGCAGTACTTC,CASSFSGQGGYEQYF
TRBJ1-1,TRBV7-9,TRBD1,.,TGTGCCAGCAGCCCTCCCGGACAGGGTGAGAAAGCTTTCTTT,CASSPPGQGEKAFF
TRBJ2-7,TRBV18,.,.,TGTGCCAGCTCACCTGCGGCAGCCTACGAGCAGTACTTC,CASSPAAAYEQYF
TRBJ2-5,TRBV30,TRBD1,many,TGTGCCTGGAGGACCGGGACAGCGAAAGAGACCCAGTACTTC,CAWRTGTAKETQYF
TRBJ2-7,TRBV5-4,TRBD2,.,TGTGCCAGCAGCTTGGGGGCTAGCGGGGGAACCTACGAGCAGTACTTC,CASSLGASGGTYEQYF
TRBJ2-5,TRBV23-1,TRBD1,.,TGCGCCAGCAGTCAACGAGCAGCCAGGGGGCACAGACGTGAAACCGAAGAGACCCAGTACTTC,CASSQRAARGHRRETEETQYF
TRBJ1-5,TRBV20-1,.,few,TGCAGTGCTAGCGGGAATCAGCCCCAGCATTTT,CSASGNQPQHF
TRBJ2-3,TRBV19,TRBD2,few,TGTGCCACCGCGGGACTAGCGGTCGGCACAGATACGCAGTATTTT,CATAGLAVGTDTQYF
TRBJ2-5,TRBV5-4,TRBD1,.,TGTGCCAGCGCTAGGGACAGGGAGGAGACCCAGTACTTC,CASARDREETQYF